This T cell receptor beta chain was observed in a study of blood T cell repertoires in COVID-19 (dated by TCRdb to the early 2020s). Describing the broader study: Collaborator samples came from the United States, Italy and Spain and covered acute and convalescent phases of COVID-19. The material from the prospective study consisted of cDNA or gDNA derived from T cells, B-cell-depleted T cells, or PBMCs. Subjects who had been exposed to COVID-19, were actively infected with it, or had recovered from it provided the deeply sampled blood TCRbeta repertoires that made up the dataset. The repertoires were made available in a free public database intended to serve as a resource for research on the immune response to SARS-CoV-2. The samples were drawn from two sources: the first 160 participants of the ongoing ImmuneRACE study, and some 1,300 subjects contributed by 6 global collaborators. The sample metadata nearly always contained a de-identified subject ID, COVID-19 status, age in years and sex. Where available, HLA class I and class II types were taken from metadata supplied by the sample provider and were not determined by assay-based typing.

The immunoSEQ Assay, a bias-controlled multiplex PCR, was used to amplify TCRbeta CDR3 regions from genomic DNA. As for the original processing: Nucleated cell counts per sample were estimated from amplification of reference gene primers within the assay. To quantify the absolute abundance of each unique TCRbeta CDR3 rearrangement, sequence reads were collapsed and filtered. For each sample, productive Simpson clonality was calculated by taking the square root of Simpson's diversity index across productive rearrangements. The table comes from immuneACCESS by way of TCRdb, which keeps in-frame sequences with V and J called. Part of the clones is missing from these tables; in studies checked, under half for an unresolved V gene and the rest for unknown reasons. D and trimming were read from the DNA, whereas the V and J calls and clone size are those reported in that table. Counted in this sample were 70,000 to 85,000 clones; about 86% of them appeared once. Of the sample, 39% is held by the ten largest clones.

Collaborating institutions collected whole blood in K2EDTA tubes following their own protocols. For TCRbeta analysis, collaborators shipped samples in one of three forms: frozen whole blood, isolated PBMCs, or DNA extracted from either of those sample types. This clone appeared a single time. Its antigen has not been determined. Nothing much larger sits one base from this clone, and base qualities are not available. The paper as a whole reports these results and caveats: The quantity of clinical and demographic metadata differed by source and by participant and was supplied without curation.

From cysteine to phenylalanine, the CDR3 is 16 amino acids long. The DNA shown is the 48-base CDR3, in frame from base 1. The chain links TRBV21-1 with TRBJ2-5; whether TRBD1, the table's D call, matches the DNA was not checked. TRBV21-1 is tagged as a pseudogene. Sequenced sample: peripheral blood. This clonotype originated in a man at least 80 years old with active or convalescent COVID-19. The CDR3 sequence is CASRNAPRRDQETQYF. The DNA sequence is TGTGCCAGCAGAAATGCCCCCCGCAGGGACCAAGAGACCCAGTACTTC.